This TCR beta chain was retrieved from a study of cytomegalovirus exposure and HLA in healthy donors (dated by TCRdb to about 2017). For the wider study: An earlier analysis of a few hundred of the donors reported approximately 280 Gb of sequence data and 95 million to 140 million unique TCR beta sequences obtained from some 200 million T cells. On average, around 240,000 unique TCR beta nucleotide sequences were sequenced per donor among 300 to 500 genotyped donors of the cohort, with 15% to 20% of those sequences being non-productive. An earlier analysis of 587 of the donors used high-throughput TCR beta sequencing to judge whether each TCR beta V gene segment behaved as functional or pseudogenic. Rather than using new phenotypic data, the later analysis identified candidate immune exposures from TCR beta sequences and from how often those sequences occurred across donors. The genetic ancestry cluster associated with self-reported Caucasian donors included 81% of the roughly 410 genotyped donors. A later analysis re-examined previously published TCR beta repertoires from more than 650 donors and added high-resolution HLA genotyping to investigate patterns of TCR occurrence. About 300 gigabases of sequencing data and approximately 85 million unique TCR sequences were included in an early release covering about 700 HLA-typed donors. Every discovery cohort repertoire had been produced on one sequencing platform. The number of donors typed differed by locus, with 629-630 for A, B, C, DRB1 and DQB1, more than 500 for DQA1, 600 to 610 for DPA1, and over 400 for DPB1. To predict cytomegalovirus infection status, the study combined high-throughput TCR immunosequencing, statistical association of individual TCRs with disease status, and machine learning. The T cell repertoires of roughly 660 subjects were profiled by immunosequencing and related to cytomegalovirus serostatus. A later genetic analysis took genome-wide SNP genotypes for about 65% of the 666 donors and used that subset as a discovery cohort. In addition to the first cohort of 500 to 850 subjects, a separate validation cohort of 130 or so different subjects was used. Donor age, sex, ethnicity and CMV serostatus were compiled alongside the repertoire data. The study aimed to test whether signatures of past pathogen exposure could be identified by cataloging public T cell receptors. Because of strong linkage in the cohort, roughly five DR-DQ haplotypes were treated as single units for association and clustering. HLA typing included class I and class II loci at four-digit resolution.

In total, 500 to 700 healthy bone marrow donors made up the cohort. At the time of sampling, every cohort member was nominally healthy, though immune exposures that went unrecorded were likely present. The donor was CMV seropositive and belonged to the group of about 290 seropositive cohort members. A peripheral blood sample was collected from each donor, and TCR beta sequencing was performed on peripheral blood mononuclear cells. The Qiagen DNeasy Blood Extraction Kit was used to extract genomic DNA from the blood cell samples. Points on this clone: Its antigen remains undetermined. Per-base qualities were not stored, and no clone one base away is much larger.

Points the paper makes about the study in general: Broadly in line with IMGT annotations, most TCR beta V segments showed up in productive rearrangements about 87% or about 30% of the time in an earlier analysis of roughly 590 of the donors. A further reported finding was that TCR beta sequences accurately predicted the HLA-A and HLA-B alleles for most subjects in the first cohort. Because counts were too low, 15 to 20 rarely observed V segments, including chromosome 9 orphons, were excluded from the earlier analysis of under 650 of the donors. Most TCR sequences were seen in very few donors, while some public TCRs were found in many individuals. Most CMV-associated TCR beta chains appeared to be HLA-restricted in a later analysis, and the HLA associations seemed to be driven largely by CMV exposure. The authors suggested that the approach could potentially be extended to other disease states and immunological phenotypes. Assigning TCR associations to individual alleles was difficult when HLA alleles, especially DR and DQ, strongly co-occurred. V-gene and J-gene trimming of TCR beta chains was associated with a missense DCLRE1C variant in a later genetic analysis, and the association was replicated in an independent cohort. Sequencing depth was assumed to be roughly uniform across donors in the presence/absence analyses, though that assumption may not hold. A later analysis found that TCR association rates varied across HLA loci, with DRB1 alleles showing the most associated TCRs and HLA-C alleles the fewest. Several of the top co-occurrence clusters appeared to be linked to parvovirus B19, influenza, CMV and Epstein-Barr virus, according to a later analysis. This cohort had only TCR beta chains sequenced, and the lack of alpha or paired-chain data limited which features could be detected. A later analysis associated 17,000 or so TCR beta sequences with specific HLA alleles at a false discovery rate of 0.05. A few of the identified cytomegalovirus-associated TCR beta chains were confirmed in vitro to be specific for cytomegalovirus antigens. A total of fewer than 200 TCR beta chains were listed by the study as associated with cytomegalovirus. A later genetic analysis reported fewer N-insertions in productive TCRs among donors in an Asian-associated ancestry cluster than the roughly 620-donor mean. Cytomegalovirus status was reported to be diagnosed by the classifier with high specificity and sensitivity in both the original and validation cohorts. Correlated functional status among segregating V segments might reflect linkage disequilibrium, but an unknown experimental factor could not be ruled out. Immune exposure information for the cohort was limited to CMV serostatus. Because some donors lacked HLA typing at each locus, the association tests relied only on the typed subset. Some IMGT-functional V segments, including TRBV6-2 and TRBV6-3, could not be distinguished by the 87-base-pair reads and were therefore excluded. In a later analysis, HLA-associated TCR beta chains showed more clonal expansion and lower generation probabilities than non-associated chains that were equally common. A cluster of highly shared sequence variants was judged likely to represent a technical artifact of the sequencing pipeline.

The CDR1 and CDR2 encoded by the germline V gene are SGDLS and YYNGEE. CDR3 length: 14 amino acids, cysteine to phenylalanine. This entry keeps only the CDR3 DNA: 42 bases, framed from base 1. V trim: 1 base; J trim: 6 bases; unmatched bases: 3. Library preparation employed the immunoSEQ multiplex PCR assay. For the multiplex PCR, a mixture combining 60 forward primers for TCR Vbeta segments and 13 reverse primers for TCR Jbeta segments was used. A multiplex PCR assay on genomic DNA amplified the CDR3 region of rearranged TCR beta genes. Amplified TCR beta libraries were sequenced as 87-base-pair reads on the Illumina HiSeq System. In the source study's methods: A later analysis tallied 75 million to 95 million unique TCR beta chains across the 600 to 700 repertoires, and about 10 million of those chains were shared by two or more donors. Raw reads were error-corrected and collapsed into unique sequences with a nearest-neighbor algorithm that merged closely related sequences to remove PCR and sequencing errors. V, D and J gene segments were assigned by aligning CDR3 sequences to IMGT reference sequences. For a sequence to be retained, at least a six-nucleotide match to both a V gene segment and a J gene segment was required. A rearrangement was called productive if the CDR3 had no stop codons and remained in frame with V and J, and every other rearrangement was called non-productive. Following IMGT convention, CDR3 was defined as the stretch from the second conserved V-encoded cysteine up to the conserved J-encoded phenylalanine. In an earlier analysis of approximately 500 of the donors, sequences lacking an unambiguous match to a single V gene segment were excluded. In an earlier analysis of approximately 560 of the donors, a V segment was called functional when productive rearrangements were above 56.7%, and segregating when the standard deviation between donors exceeded 5%. A statistical classification framework was developed to diagnose cytomegalovirus status using the catalog of TCR beta chain sequences. A later analysis assigned V and J genes by comparing TCR nucleotide sequences with IMGT/GENE-DB human TR gene sequences. In a later analysis, CDR3 sequences and most-parsimonious VDJ recombination scenarios were assigned using the TCRdist pipeline. A later analysis defined each TCR beta chain by its CDR3 amino acid sequence plus V-gene family, and excluded reads lacking a unique V-gene family. As a way to deal with suspected cross-contamination and a sequencing artifact, a later analysis dropped approximately 590 nucleotide sequences that were highly shared and had low generation probability. In a later analysis, a clonal expansion index for each public chain was calculated from normalized within-repertoire ranks of inferred template counts. Generation probabilities in a later analysis came from a VDJ recombination model fitted to out-of-frame rearrangements, and those results were checked against IGoR. A later analysis scored TCR-TCR, TCR-HLA and TCR-CMV co-occurrence with hypergeometric tests, applying a repertoire-size bias correction to TCR pairs. False discovery rates were estimated in a later analysis by permuting HLA or CMV assignments 20 times. In a later analysis, co-occurring TCRs were grouped using DBSCAN, and TCRdist sequence similarity was added for clustering within HLA-allele-positive subsets. Repertoires with fewer than 30,000 or more than 120,000 public chains, plus five repertoires with anomalous nucleotide sharing, were excluded from co-occurrence clustering. In TCRdb, the immuneACCESS table is reduced to in-frame sequences with V and J assigned. These tables do not hold every clone; where another copy was compared, an unresolved V gene accounts for under half, and the others remain unexplained. The DNA was the basis for D and trimming; V, J and clone size are from that table. This sample lists approximately 190,000 clones; more than 70% were detected once. Clones ranked in the top ten supply roughly 1.7% of the sample.

Sequencing was carried out using PBMCs. In this chain, TRBV9 is recombined with TRBJ1-5, with 8 central nucleotides matching TRBD1. The clonotype originates from a man between 40 and 49 years old in good health and CMV-seropositive. At the DNA level, the sequence is TGTGCCAGCAGCGTACAGGGGGCGGGTCAGCCCCAGCATTTT. The resulting protein is CASSVQGAGQPQHF.